A single sample is the source of the 22 T cell receptor beta chains below, sequenced in a study of graft-versus-host responses after intestinal transplantation. The method was immunoSEQ multiplex PCR; TCRdb's version includes in-frame clones alone and lacks a portion of them. The sample consists of roughly 45,000 clones, over 85% of them appearing once. Sequenced here: PBMCs, sampled around 350 days after intestinal transplant. These receptors were obtained from a human patient who received an intestinal transplant, so some T cells may come from the graft donor.

The rearrangement links TRBV7-2 to TRBJ2-7, with a tentative D call TRBD2 (6 bases). CDR1 is SGHTA and CDR2 is FQGNSA in the germline V gene. Trimming took 1 base from V and 0 from J, leaving 10 bases between them. The CDR3 length is 15 residues. In nucleotides, the CDR3 is TGTGCCAGCAGCTTAGAGGTGGGGGGCTCCTACGAGCAGTACTTC. This gives the protein CASSLEVGGSYEQYF. Together with reference TRBV7-2 and TRBJ2-7, the CDR3 gives the full variable domain: GAGVSQSPSNKVTEKGKDVELRCDPISGHTALYWYRQSLGQGLEFLIYFQGNSAPDKSGLPSDRFSAERTGGSVSTLTIQRTQQEDSAVYLCASSLEVGGSYEQYFGPGTRLTVT.

The J gene is TRBJ1-2, the V gene TRBV30; D remains unclear. Per the germline V gene, CDR1 is GTSNPN and CDR2 is SVGIG (reference sequence). V gave up 2 bases and J gave up 7 bases, with 8 bases separating them. This CDR3 has 11 residues. Written as DNA, the CDR3 is TGTGCCTGGAGTTTAGGCGGTGGCTACACCTTC. Translation gives CAWSLGGGYTF.

The chain is built from TRBV2 and TRBJ2-1; 14 positions agree with TRBD2. CDR1 and CDR2 (germline): SNHLY, FYNNEI. The V segment lost 7 bases and the J segment 8 bases; nucleotides outside the gene matches: 13. This CDR3 is built from 17 residues. The CDR3 coding sequence is TGTGCCAGCAATTCCGGGACTAGCGGGAGCCAGAGGGATGAGCAGTTCTTC. It translates to CASNSGTSGSQRDEQFF.

This chain joins TRBV5-1 and TRBJ1-4; D remains unclear. The CDR3 is made up of 16 amino acids. Trimming removed 3 bases at V and 6 bases at J, with 18 bases between. CDR1 SGHRS and CDR2 YFSETQ come from the germline V gene. CDR3 sequence reads: CASSSSQHLRDEKLFF. Written as DNA, the CDR3 is TGCGCCAGCAGCTCCTCCCAACACCTAAGGGATGAAAAACTGTTTTTT.

The V call is TRBV29-1, the J call TRBJ2-2; D is unclear. Germline V gives CDR1 SQVTM, CDR2 ANQGSEA. The germline V and J ends were trimmed by 4 bases and 1 base, with 7 bases remaining between them. The CDR3 is 13 amino acids. The CDR3 loop reads CSVVWQNTGELFF. CDR3 bases: TGCAGCGTTGTCTGGCAGAACACCGGGGAGCTGTTTTTT.

The V gene is TRBV5-4, the J gene TRBJ1-2, with a tentative D call TRBD1 (5 bases). V lost 5 bases and J 1 base, leaving 12 bases between the germline ends. CDR1 is SGHNT and CDR2 is YYREEE in the germline V gene (reference sequence). The CDR3 covers 14 residues. For the CDR3, the DNA is TGTGCCAGCAGTTCGAAGACAGTTAACTATGGCTACACCTTC. It is translated as CASSSKTVNYGYTF.

The V gene is TRBV9, the J gene TRBJ2-5, with 8 positions matching TRBD2. V lost 0 bases to trimming and J lost 2 bases; unmatched junction nucleotides: 3. The CDR3 has 15 residues. Germline V CDR1 and CDR2: SGDLS, YYNGEE. CDR3 sequence reads: CASSVGGGPQETQYF. Here the CDR3 DNA reads TGTGCCAGCAGCGTAGGCGGGGGGCCACAAGAGACCCAGTACTTC.

The chain recombines TRBV6-5 with TRBJ1-4, with D possibly matching TRBD1 (6 bases). The CDR3 has 14 amino acids. The V gene lost 5 bases and the J gene lost 4 bases, with 11 bases spanning the gap. The germline V gene has CDR1 MNHEY and CDR2 SVGAGI. Here the CDR3 DNA reads TGTGCCAGCAGTAGCGGGACAAGTAATGAAAAACTGTTTTTT. Translating gives CASSSGTSNEKLFF.

The rearrangement uses TRBV5-1 and TRBJ2-3; D perhaps matches TRBD2 (5 bases). V was cut by 0 bases and J by 0 bases, with 8 bases left in between. Germline V lookup: CDR1 SGHRS, CDR2 YFSETQ. CDR3 length equals 15 residues. The chain's CDR3 is CASSLEGGSTDTQYF. In DNA, the CDR3 is TGCGCCAGCAGCTTGGAAGGCGGGAGCACAGATACGCAGTATTTT.

This sequence joins TRBV6-1 and TRBJ2-5; D is perhaps TRBD2 (6 bases). The V gene lost 6 bases and the J gene lost 12 bases, with 20 bases spanning the gap. The CDR3 has 13 residues. Germline V gene data show CDR1 as MNHNS and CDR2 as SASEGT. In nucleotides, the CDR3 is TGTGCCAGCAGCCTCTCCCCCGGTGAGCGGGAGTACTTC. This encodes CASSLSPGEREYF.

Here the CDR3 DNA reads TGTGCCAGCAGTGACGGCAGTACCTCTGGGGCCAACGTCCTGACTTTC. This sequence encodes CASSDGSTSGANVLTF. The chain uses TRBV6-4 and TRBJ2-6; D is ambiguous. This CDR3 spans 16 amino acids. Germline loops: CDR1 MRHNA, CDR2 SNTAGT. With 2 bases removed from V and 0 bases from J, the gap between germline ends came to 8 bases.

In its sample, this clone is medium-sized (0.01 to 0.1%). Other DNA sequences within the sample encode an identical CDR3. The CDR3: CASSRAYGYTF. In nucleotides, the CDR3 is TGTGCCAGCAGCAGGGCCTATGGCTACACCTTC. The chain carries TRBV7-9 and TRBJ1-2, with D uncertain. This CDR3 contains 11 residues. Germline CDR1 reads SEHNR; CDR2 reads FQNEAQ (reference sequence). V lost 5 bases and J 4 bases, leaving 5 bases between the germline ends.

The V and J genes are TRBV5-4 and TRBJ2-1, with TRBD2 matching 8 bases. CDR1 SGHNT and CDR2 YYREEE come from the germline V gene (reference sequence). The CDR3 consists of 17 residues. The V gene end was trimmed by 4 bases and the J gene end by 5 bases; junction bases not matched to a gene: 14. DNA for the CDR3: TGTGCCAGCAGCCACCCTCCCGGGACTAGTGGAAACAATGAGCAGTTCTTC. Its protein is CASSHPPGTSGNNEQFF.

J is TRBJ1-4 and V is TRBV6-1, with a weak D call TRBD1 (6 bases). The CDR3 extends over 16 amino acids. The germline CDR1 and CDR2 sequences are MNHNS and SASEGT. V lost 1 base, J lost 5 bases, and 14 bases lay in between. Here the CDR3 DNA reads TGTGCCAGCAGTGAAGAGTACAGGGAGGTGAATGAAAAACTGTTTTTT. This encodes CASSEEYREVNEKLFF.

Turning to this clone: The sample carries other DNA sequences with the same CDR3. V and J are TRBV5-4 and TRBJ1-5; D unresolved. Per the germline V gene, CDR1 is SGHNT and CDR2 is YYREEE (reference sequence). Trimming left V 0 bases short and J 3 bases short, with 7 bases between. The length of the CDR3 is 14 residues. The CDR3 reads CASSLGGSNQPQHF. CDR3 DNA: TGTGCCAGCAGCTTGGGAGGGTCCAATCAGCCCCAGCATTTT.

This rearrangement joins TRBV7-6 to TRBJ1-6; D may be TRBD1 (6 bases). Germline V gene sequence: CDR1 SGHVS, CDR2 FNYEAQ. This CDR3 contains 15 residues. Trimming took off 5 bases at V and 6 bases at J, with 14 bases between the two ends. CDR3 nucleotide sequence: TGTGCCAGCAGCCTAGACCCAGGGGCTAATTCACCCCTCCACTTT. Protein product: CASSLDPGANSPLHF.

This CDR3 is CASSFGAGVPYEQYF. CDR3 sequence (DNA): TGTGCCAGCAGTTTCGGTGCGGGAGTCCCCTACGAGCAGTACTTC. The chain recombines TRBV27 with TRBJ2-7, with 7 bases lining up with TRBD2. V shed 3 bases, J shed 2 bases, and the junction held 7 bases outside the gene matches. Germline values: CDR1 MNHEY, CDR2 SMNVEV (reference sequence). The CDR3 runs 15 residues.

The genes are TRBV27 and TRBJ1-4; D is uncertain. V was clipped by 6 bases and J by 3 bases, with 11 bases between them. The length of the CDR3 is 14 residues. Germline CDR1 reads MNHEY; CDR2 reads SMNVEV (reference sequence). Written as DNA, the CDR3 is TGTGCCAGCAGCCCATTAGCTTCTAATGAAAAACTGTTTTTT. The encoded protein is CASSPLASNEKLFF.

This clone was counted a single time. This chain joins TRBV29-1 and TRBJ2-1, with TRBD2 identical over 10 bases. Per germline, CDR1 SQVTM and CDR2 ANQGSEA. The CDR3 is 13 residues long. The trim removed 8 bases at V and 2 bases at J, leaving 3 bases unmatched. The CDR3 loop is CSLSGRAYNEQFF. The DNA of the CDR3 is TGCAGCCTAAGCGGGAGGGCCTACAATGAGCAGTTCTTC.

This chain uses TRBV10-1 with TRBJ2-2, with D uncertain. CDR3 size: 13 residues. Trimming took 0 bases from V and 7 from J, leaving 6 bases between them. CDR1 is WNHNN and CDR2 is SYGVQD in the germline V gene (reference sequence). CDR3 amino acids: CASSESIVGELFF. CDR3 sequence (DNA): TGCGCCAGCAGTGAGTCGATTGTCGGGGAGCTGTTTTTT.

The J gene is TRBJ1-4, the V gene TRBV7-2; D uncertain. This CDR3 is built from 11 residues. Germline V CDR1 and CDR2: SGHTA, FQGNSA. Trimming cost V 5 bases and J 6 bases, with 4 bases left between them. The CDR3 bases are TGTGCCAGCAGCCTATATGAAAAACTGTTTTTT. It specifies CASSLYEKLFF.

The rearrangement joins TRBV10-3 to TRBJ2-7; 9 nucleotides align to TRBD2. The CDR3 contains 15 residues. The V segment lost 5 bases and the J segment 0 bases; nucleotides outside the gene matches: 5. The germline gives CDR1 ENHRY, CDR2 SYGVKD. The CDR3 DNA follows: TGTGCCATCAGTTCTAGCGGGGAAAGCTCCTACGAGCAGTACTTC. Its translation is CAISSSGESSYEQYF.